This T cell receptor (beta chain) was recovered during a study of monozygotic twins with inflammatory bowel disease. Study findings and constraints: The authors could not tell different T cell subtypes apart.

Germline lookup yields CDR1 SGHDT and CDR2 YYEEEE. The CDR3 spans 14 residues. Reprocessing the 5' RACE reads, TCRdb reports a single entry for every CDR3 protein and omits DNA. Its clone listing holds about 160,000 distinct CDR3 sequences. Note on this clonotype: Its antigen is currently unknown.

This TCR was sampled from a human donor with ulcerative colitis or Crohn's disease, or a healthy co-twin of an affected twin (not recorded which). The V gene is TRBV5-6, the J gene TRBJ2-1; no DNA is available, so the TRBD2 call from TCRdb remains unchecked. Sequencing input: blood. This chain's CDR3 is CASSSGPLTDEQFF.